Below, one T cell receptor (beta chain) is given with its context. What antigen it recognizes has not been identified. No per-base quality is available; no much larger clone lies one base away. The data originate from a study of a mutant IDH1 vaccine in newly diagnosed glioma (dated by TCRdb to about 2021). About the investigation overall: Of the approximately 35 treated patients, about 62% were male and approximately 40% were female, and the mean age was 40.4 years. Peripheral blood was drawn at six visits: V03 (baseline), V05, V07, V10, V12 and V13. Prior to enrollment, patients had been given standard therapy consisting of radiotherapy alone, temozolomide alone, or radiochemotherapy with temozolomide, with the combination given to most patients. For exploratory analyses, longitudinal TCRB deep sequencing was carried out in under 30 treated patients wherever samples were available.

The library relied on the immunoSEQ multiplex PCR assay. Following the manufacturer's protocol, the hsTCRB Kit was used to amplify rearranged TCR beta chain sequences. An Illumina MiSeq was used to sequence the TCRB libraries. In the source study's methods: The kit vendor's proprietary platform handled demultiplexing, trimming and gene mapping. The clones in this table, taken by TCRdb from immuneACCESS, are in-frame only. Not every clone is retained; where verified, under half of the shortfall comes from an unresolved V gene, and the cause of the rest is unknown. That table is the source of V, J and clone size, and D and trimming were worked out from the DNA. Within this sample are about 38,000 clones, with roughly 92% of them counted one time only. The ten largest account for 18% of the sample. V is cut back by 5 bases and J by 6 bases, with 7 bases in the junction unmatched. Spanning cysteine to phenylalanine, the CDR3 consists of 13 amino acids. CDR3 DNA only is kept here, 39 bases in frame from base 1. CDR1 and CDR2 are drawn from the germline V gene: SGHDN, FVKESK.

The time point label here, explained by the study, means: baseline, week 1 (first vaccination visit). In light of the paper, this sample's treatment or condition label describes: pre-vaccination baseline after standard-of-care therapy. All donors had newly diagnosed IDH1-mutant astrocytomas of WHO grade 3 or 4 that showed loss of nuclear ATRX. The samples were drawn from NOA16, a multicentre, single-arm, open-label phase I trial in Germany that tested a mutant IDH1 peptide vaccine in humans for the first time. Visit V03 blood draws served as the baseline sample for immunogenicity testing. The DNeasy Blood and Tissue Kit was used to extract genomic DNA from EDTA blood for TCRB sequencing. Findings and caveats that apply to the study as a whole: Availability determined which PBMC samples were chosen for TCRB deep sequencing. Pseudoprogression appeared unrelated to alterations in the top peripheral T cell clonotypes detected by TCRB sequencing. According to the authors, sample limitations meant that analyses of patient blood samples could not be reproduced. Vaccine-induced immune responses across multiple MHC alleles were detected in 90% to 95% of patients.

This sequence uses TRBV14 and TRBJ2-7; 7 bases in the middle match TRBD1. The clonotype comes from a young man with glioma. The material sequenced was PBMCs, taken from a glioma patient treated with radiotherapy, temozolomide or both. The CDR3: CASSSYRGGEQYF. Read as DNA, the sequence is TGTGCCAGCAGCTCCTACAGGGGTGGCGAGCAGTACTTC.